The clone carrying this T cell receptor (beta chain) came up a few times. Its specificity is unknown. This specimen belongs to a study of cytomegalovirus exposure and HLA in healthy donors. Study-level findings and limits: Highly shared variants forming one cluster were likely a sequencing artifact. It was confirmed in vitro that a few of the CMV-associated chains were specific for CMV antigens.

Primers for the PCR totalled 60 Vbeta and 13 Jbeta. Assay: immunoSEQ multiplex PCR; the TCRdb copy retains only in-frame clones and omits some. The profile shows 75,000 to 90,000 clones, around 9.1% of them singletons. Germline assignment: CDR1 SGHRS and CDR2 YFSETQ. With V trimmed by 4 bases and J by 3 bases, 6 bases remained unmatched. This CDR3 contains 14 residues. The TCR originated in a man in his 60s in good health and CMV-seropositive. The J gene is TRBJ2-7, the V gene TRBV5-1, with 8 bases fitting TRBD2. The sample consisted of PBMCs. CDR3 sequence reads: CASSPAGAFYEQYF. CDR3 nucleotide sequence: TGCGCCAGCAGCCCAGCGGGAGCATTCTACGAGCAGTACTTC.